A single sample gave rise to the 21 T cell receptor beta chains below, sequenced in a study of T-cell reconstitution after alpha-beta-depleted transplantation in children. For TCRbeta, the library was prepared with unique molecular identifiers. TCRdb redid the calling of the PCR reads with MiXCR, one entry per CDR3 protein. The sample carries roughly 340,000 distinct CDR3 sequences, around 16% recorded once. The starting material was PBMCs, mostly from graft donor cells, obtained 360 days after TCRalphabeta/CD19-depleted stem cell transplant. These receptors were taken from a male patient between 2 and 15 years old who had a stem cell transplant for acute lymphoblastic leukemia, so the T cells may come from the graft donor.

In this sample, this clonotype turned up a few times. The CDR3 coding sequence is TGCGCCAGCAGCTTGGTTAGCGGGAGGGCAGATACGCAGTATTTT. This encodes CASSLVSGRADTQYF. V gene TRBV5-1 combines with J gene TRBJ2-3; TRBD2 aligns across 11 bases. J gave up 4 bases and V 0 bases, and 1 base lay outside the gene matches. The CDR3 length is 15 residues. In germline, CDR1 is SGHRS, CDR2 YFSETQ.

In DNA, the CDR3 is TGTGCCACCAGTGACTTGGGACAGGGGGGGACAGATACGCAGTATTTT. Its protein is CATSDLGQGGTDTQYF. The rearrangement uses TRBV24-1 and TRBJ2-3; 11 bases map to TRBD1. Unmatched junction bases numbered 5, after V lost 4 bases and J lost 3 bases. The CDR3 loop spans 16 amino acids. Germline V gene data show CDR1 as KGHDR and CDR2 as SFDVKD.

The chain carries TRBV28 and TRBJ2-1; D gene uncertain. In germline, CDR1 is MDHEN, CDR2 SYDVKM. CDR3 length: 16 residues. Trimming removed 7 bases from V and 2 bases from J, with 18 bases in between. The CDR3 sequence is CASIPNSRPPYNEQFF. Here the CDR3 DNA reads TGTGCCAGCATTCCTAATAGCCGTCCCCCCTACAATGAGCAGTTCTTC. The full variable domain, its missing parts supplied by reference TRBV28 and TRBJ2-1, is DVKVTQSSRYLVKRTGEKVFLECVQDMDHENMFWYRQDPGLGLRLIYFSYDVKMKEKGDIPEGYSVSREKKERFSLILESASTNQTSMYLCASIPNSRPPYNEQFFGPGTRLTVL.

The CDR3 loop reads CASSSRQGGTDEAFF. The CDR3 DNA sequence: TGTGCCAGCAGTTCCCGACAGGGAGGTACGGATGAAGCTTTCTTT. The chain employs TRBV6-5 and TRBJ1-1; 7 bases fit TRBD1. The CDR3 consists of 15 residues. V lost 4 bases and J lost 7; bases outside the gene matches: 12. Germline-derived CDR1 and CDR2 are MNHEY and SVGAGI.

The CDR3 DNA reads as TGTGCCAGCAGTAACGTAGCGGGAGCTAATGAGCAGTTCTTC. Translated, it gives CASSNVAGANEQFF. The chain couples TRBV6-2 or TRBV6-3 to TRBJ2-1; 9 nucleotides agree with TRBD2. The CDR3 runs to 14 residues. V was pared by 5 bases and J by 7 bases, with 6 bases of the junction left unmatched. CDR1 MNHEY and CDR2 SVGEGT come from the germline V gene.

The gene calls are TRBV20-1 and TRBJ2-5; D is possibly TRBD2 (5 bases). With 6 bases removed from V and 1 base from J, the gap between germline ends came to 18 bases. CDR1 is DFQATT and CDR2 is SNEGSKA in the germline V gene (reference sequence). CDR3 length: 15 residues. The chain's CDR3 is CSAINRGFPQETQYF. The DNA for the CDR3 is TGCAGTGCAATCAATCGGGGATTCCCCCAAGAGACCCAGTACTTC.

This clonotype was recorded at least ten times. The chain couples TRBV11-2 to TRBJ1-4, with a possible D match to TRBD1 (5 bases). This CDR3 is 15 amino acids long. In germline, CDR1 is SGHAT, CDR2 FQNNGV. V lost 3 bases and J lost 8, with 16 bases in between. The CDR3 here is CASSFHPGTGEKLFF. CDR3 DNA sequence: TGTGCCAGCAGCTTCCACCCCGGGACGGGCGAAAAACTGTTTTTT.

This clonotype was picked up a small number of times. The chain couples TRBV5-8 to TRBJ2-7; no firm D call. Per germline, CDR1 SGHTS and CDR2 YDEGEE. The length of the CDR3 is 14 residues. V lost 4 bases, J lost 0 bases, and 11 bases lay in between. In DNA form, the CDR3 reads TGTGCCAGCAGCCGAGCCCAGAGCTCCTACGAGCAGTACTTC. This gives the protein CASSRAQSSYEQYF.

This chain joins TRBV27 and TRBJ2-7, with a possible D match to TRBD1 (7 bases). The CDR3 is 15 amino acids. The germline V and J ends were trimmed by 5 bases and 3 bases, with 17 bases remaining between them. Germline CDR1 is MNHEY and CDR2 is SMNVEV (reference sequence). The CDR3 sequence is CASSRGDSELYEQYF. The CDR3 coding sequence is TGTGCCAGCAGTAGGGGGGACAGCGAACTCTACGAGCAGTACTTC.

Ten or more counts support this clonotype. This chain links TRBV10-3 with TRBJ2-3; 9 bases line up with TRBD1. The CDR3 extends over 14 amino acids. Germline lookup yields CDR1 ENHRY and CDR2 SYGVKD. Trimming took 6 bases from V and 2 from J; bases not matched to a gene: 3. This CDR3 reads CAIRGQGITDTQYF. The CDR3 DNA follows: TGTGCCATCAGAGGACAGGGGATCACAGATACGCAGTATTTT.

This clonotype showed up many times. The genes are TRBV12-3 or TRBV12-4 and TRBJ1-5, with D perhaps matching TRBD1 (6 bases). The CDR3 covers 13 residues. V was trimmed by 8 bases and J by 1 base, leaving 9 bases between them. CDR3 sequence (DNA): TGTGCCAGCCCTCAGGGGAGCAATCAGCCCCAGCATTTT. Protein sequence: CASPQGSNQPQHF.

This clonotype was seen a handful of times. The rearrangement joins TRBV20-1 to TRBJ2-7; no definite D call. CDR3 length: 13 amino acids. V was cut by 6 bases and J by 6 bases, with 18 bases left in between. Germline V gives CDR1 DFQATT, CDR2 SNEGSKA (reference sequence). CDR3 sequence (DNA): TGCAGTGCCTCTTGGACGCCCCCCCTCGAGCAGTACTTC. It encodes CSASWTPPLEQYF.

This clonotype was picked up a small number of times. The chain is built from TRBV20-1 and TRBJ2-1, with 10 nucleotides matching TRBD2. Germline V gene lookup returns CDR1 DFQATT and CDR2 SNEGSKA (reference sequence). Trimming cost V 5 bases and J 3 bases; bases outside gene matches: 16. The CDR3 spans 18 residues. CDR3 in amino acids: CSADVAGGPNKRYNEQFF. CDR3 in DNA: TGCAGTGCTGACGTAGCGGGAGGCCCGAACAAACGCTACAATGAGCAGTTCTTC.

The chain links TRBV7-9 to TRBJ2-1; TRBD2 might be the D (5 bases). The ends were cut back, 0 bases at V and 14 bases at J, with 11 bases in the middle. Germline assignment: CDR1 SEHNR and CDR2 FQNEAQ (reference sequence). The length of the CDR3 is 12 residues. The CDR3 region is CASSLAGLAEFF. The CDR3 DNA follows: TGTGCCAGCAGCTTAGCAGGCCTAGCTGAGTTCTTC.

This clonotype was seen only a few times. This chain uses TRBV6-2 or TRBV6-3 with TRBJ1-2; 9 bases fit TRBD1. This CDR3 has 14 residues. In germline, CDR1 is MNHEY, CDR2 SVGEGT. Germline trimming cut 6 bases from V and 4 bases from J; bases unmatched to any gene: 6. CDR3: CASRRTGERYGYTF. The CDR3 DNA is TGTGCCAGCAGGAGGACAGGGGAACGCTATGGCTACACCTTC.

This clonotype came up many times. The chain carries TRBV6-2 or TRBV6-3 and TRBJ1-2, with D maybe TRBD1 (6 bases). The CDR3 totals 15 residues. Trimming left V 6 bases short and J 3 bases short, with 17 bases between. CDR1 is MNHEY and CDR2 is SVGEGT in the germline V gene. CDR3 in amino acids: CASRRTERSDYGYTF. Written as DNA, the CDR3 is TGTGCCAGCAGACGGACAGAGCGATCTGACTATGGCTACACCTTC.

The chain has TRBV6-2 or TRBV6-3 and TRBJ1-5; no definite D call. Looked up from germline, CDR1 is MNHEY and CDR2 is SVGEGT. V was pared by 6 bases and J by 3 bases, with 12 bases between. This CDR3 has 14 amino acids. CDR3 sequence (DNA): TGTGCCAGCAGCCGAATAGCAGACAATCAGCCCCAGCATTTT. Residues: CASSRIADNQPQHF.

V is TRBV28 and J is TRBJ2-1, with 10 bases that match TRBD2. This CDR3 region has 20 residues. V trimming: 4 bases; J trimming: 0 bases; junction bases outside the gene matches: 15. Germline CDR1 is MDHEN and CDR2 is SYDVKM. CDR3 region: CASSYGFKEASGSSYNEQFF. Written as DNA, the CDR3 is TGTGCCAGCAGTTATGGGTTTAAGGAGGCTAGCGGGAGCTCCTACAATGAGCAGTTCTTC.

With regard to this clonotype: Since the CDR3 does not end with the conserved phenylalanine or tryptophan, this likely comes from a read error. V is TRBV10-3 and J is TRBJ1-2, with D uncertain. CDR1 and CDR2 (germline): ENHRY, SYGVKD. V lost 6 bases, J lost 1 base, and 12 bases lay in between. The CDR3 sequence is 14 residues long. The CDR3 is CAISGLGDNYGYTC. The CDR3 nucleotides read TGTGCCATCAGCGGACTAGGAGATAACTATGGCTACACCTGC.

This clonotype was picked up a small number of times. The chain employs TRBV29-1 and TRBJ2-1; TRBD2 agrees at 12 bases. Per the germline V gene, CDR1 is SQVTM and CDR2 is ANQGSEA. Trimming removed 0 bases from V and 6 bases from J; junction bases left unmatched: 12. This CDR3 has 18 residues. The CDR3 DNA reads TGCAGCGTTGAAGATCTCCTCCGACTAGCGGGAGTTGGCAATGAGCAGTTCTTC. As protein: CSVEDLLRLAGVGNEQFF.

The V and J genes are TRBV11-1 and TRBJ1-1; a possible D gene is TRBD1 (5 bases). V gave up 1 base and J gave up 4 bases, with 25 bases separating them. This CDR3 comprises 19 residues. Germline values: CDR1 SGHAT, CDR2 FQDESV (reference sequence). CDR3 nucleotide sequence: TGTGCCAGCAGCTTAGAGTGGGGGATGGGGACTAGACCGGGCACTGAAGCTTTCTTT. As protein: CASSLEWGMGTRPGTEAFF.